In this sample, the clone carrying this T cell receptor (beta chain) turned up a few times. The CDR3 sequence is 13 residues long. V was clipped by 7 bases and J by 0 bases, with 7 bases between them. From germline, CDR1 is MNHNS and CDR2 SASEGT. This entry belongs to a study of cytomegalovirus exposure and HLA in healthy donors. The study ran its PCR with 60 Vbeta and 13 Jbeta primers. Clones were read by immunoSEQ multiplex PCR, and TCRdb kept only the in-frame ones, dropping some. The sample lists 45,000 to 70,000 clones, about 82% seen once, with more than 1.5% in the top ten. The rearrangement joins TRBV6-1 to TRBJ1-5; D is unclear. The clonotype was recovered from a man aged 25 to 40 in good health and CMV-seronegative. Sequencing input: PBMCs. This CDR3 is CASTLNSNQPQHF. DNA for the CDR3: TGTGCCAGCACCCTTAATAGCAATCAGCCCCAGCATTTT.